Listed here are 32 T cell receptor beta chains from one sample, sequenced in a study of T-cell reconstitution after alpha-beta-depleted transplantation in children. This sample's TCRbeta library carried unique molecular identifier barcodes. TCRdb independently ran MiXCR on the PCR reads; one entry per CDR3 protein. The sample lists about 360,000 distinct CDR3 sequences; less than 15% were seen once. Sequences were derived from PBMCs, sampled from the stem cell graft. The receptors originated from a human donor who donated a stem cell graft to a child with Fanconi anemia.

The CDR3 DNA is TGTGCCAGCAGCGTAGTAGCGGGGGGCAATGAGCAGTTCTTC. The encoded protein is CASSVVAGGNEQFF. The V gene is TRBV9, the J gene TRBJ2-1, with 10 bases lining up with TRBD2. From germline, CDR1 is SGDLS and CDR2 YYNGEE. This CDR3 region has 14 residues. Losses at the gene ends were 0 bases for V and 6 bases for J; bases not matched to a gene: 0.

V and J are TRBV12-3 or TRBV12-4 and TRBJ2-2; 8 nucleotides line up with TRBD2. Trimming removed 10 bases from V and 6 bases from J; junction bases left unmatched: 7. The CDR3 sequence is 13 residues long. CDR3 amino acids: CATRGGTAGELFF. The CDR3 DNA is TGTGCCACCCGGGGGGGCACTGCCGGGGAGCTGTTTTTT.

V usage is TRBV20-1 and J usage is TRBJ1-2; no reliable D call. CDR3 length: 12 amino acids. V was cut by 3 bases and J by 6 bases, with 11 bases left in between. CDR1 is DFQATT, CDR2 SNEGSKA, per germline (reference sequence). The CDR3 protein is CSASEPVDGYTF. The CDR3 DNA reads as TGCAGTGCTAGTGAACCCGTGGATGGCTACACCTTC.

In its sample, this clonotype was seen a few times. The V call is TRBV2, the J call TRBJ2-1; a possible D gene is TRBD2 (6 bases). There are 16 residues in the CDR3. Per the germline V gene, CDR1 is SNHLY and CDR2 is FYNNEI. V lost 9 bases and J lost 0, with 18 bases in between. The CDR3 loop is CASRAGPTISYNEQFF. In DNA, the CDR3 is TGTGCCAGTAGGGCGGGACCCACCATCTCCTACAATGAGCAGTTCTTC.

This chain links TRBV10-3 with TRBJ2-3; a weak D match, TRBD2 (6 bases). This CDR3 spans 14 amino acids. V lost 2 bases, J lost 4 bases, and 10 bases lay in between. Germline-derived CDR1 and CDR2 are ENHRY and SYGVKD. The CDR3 sequence is CAISEGASADTQYF. The CDR3, as DNA: TGTGCCATCAGTGAGGGGGCTAGCGCAGATACGCAGTATTTT.

V is TRBV7-2 and J is TRBJ1-1, with TRBD1 matching over 9 bases. The V and J ends lost 4 bases and 4 bases, in that order; junction bases with no gene match: 7. There are 15 residues in the CDR3. From germline, CDR1 is SGHTA and CDR2 FQGNSA. CDR3 residues: CASSSADRGSTEAFF. CDR3 bases: TGTGCCAGCAGCTCAGCCGACAGGGGGAGCACTGAAGCTTTCTTT.

This clonotype was counted between two and nine times. The chain combines TRBV28 with TRBJ2-1, with 8 bases lining up with TRBD2. CDR1 and CDR2 from the germline V gene are MDHEN and SYDVKM. V trimming: 4 bases; J trimming: 8 bases; junction bases outside the gene matches: 10. The CDR3 has 15 residues. The CDR3 loop is CASSSPHGGAYEQFF. The CDR3 nucleotides read TGTGCCAGCAGTTCACCCCACGGGGGGGCCTATGAGCAGTTCTTC.

The V and J genes are TRBV20-1 and TRBJ2-7; 9 nucleotides line up with TRBD2. The CDR3 contains 15 residues. Germline loops: CDR1 DFQATT, CDR2 SNEGSKA (reference sequence). The V and J ends lost 0 bases and 5 bases, in that order; junction bases with no gene match: 8. The CDR3 sequence is CSARDRASGAHEQYF. The CDR3 DNA reads as TGCAGTGCTAGAGATAGGGCTAGCGGGGCACACGAGCAGTACTTC.

The J gene is TRBJ2-1, the V gene TRBV3-1; TRBD2 matches 9 bases. This CDR3 is 15 amino acids long. The germline V gene has CDR1 LGHDT and CDR2 YNNKEL (reference sequence). J gave up 8 bases and V 4 bases, and 9 bases lay outside the gene matches. In DNA form, the CDR3 reads TGTGCCAGCAGCCTTCTCTTCGCGGGGGGGCATGAGCAGTTCTTC. It encodes CASSLLFAGGHEQFF.

Many counts were recorded for this clonotype. The gene calls are TRBV6-5 and TRBJ2-1, with 7 bases aligning to TRBD2. Germline assignment: CDR1 MNHEY and CDR2 SVGAGI. J lost 0 bases, V lost 6 bases, and 5 bases had no gene match. The CDR3 covers 15 residues. The CDR3 bases are TGTGCCAGCAGCCCCGGGGGGAGCTCCTACAATGAGCAGTTCTTC. Its translation: CASSPGGSSYNEQFF.

The CDR3 sequence is CASSEYSYEQYV. The CDR3 nucleotides are TGTGCCAGCAGTGAATACAGTTACGAGCAGTACGTC. The chain couples TRBV2 to TRBJ2-7, with D hard to call. The germline V and J ends were trimmed by 2 bases and 4 bases, with 6 bases remaining between them. The CDR3 consists of 12 residues. CDR1 and CDR2 (germline): SNHLY, FYNNEI.

This chain joins TRBV5-1 and TRBJ2-1, with a possible D match to TRBD2 (6 bases). V was trimmed by 4 bases and J by 4 bases, leaving 12 bases between them. This CDR3 comprises 14 residues. CDR1 SGHRS and CDR2 YFSETQ come from the germline V gene. The CDR3 loop reads CASSTIAAYNEQFF. Here the CDR3 DNA reads TGCGCCAGCAGCACCATAGCGGCTTACAATGAGCAGTTCTTC.

In its sample, this clonotype was seen a few times. The chain joins TRBV7-2 to TRBJ2-1; 7 bases fit TRBD1. CDR3 length: 16 residues. Trimming cost V 2 bases and J 0 bases; bases outside gene matches: 4. Germline V gene data show CDR1 as SGHTA and CDR2 as FQGNSA. The CDR3 here is CASSLLGTVSYNEQFF. The CDR3 DNA is TGTGCCAGCAGCTTATTGGGGACAGTCTCCTACAATGAGCAGTTCTTC.

This clonotype appeared many times. V and J are TRBV28 and TRBJ2-1; 11 nucleotides line up with TRBD2. Germline assignment: CDR1 MDHEN and CDR2 SYDVKM. The junction had 6 bases not matched to a gene; V was cut back by 7 bases and J by 10 bases. This CDR3 is 13 amino acids long. The CDR3 nucleotides are TGTGCCAGCAATAGCGGGGGGGCGACCGAGCAGTTCTTC. Protein product: CASNSGGATEQFF.

This clonotype has at least ten counts. The V call is TRBV5-1, the J call TRBJ1-1; no reliable D call. Between the trimmed V and J ends, which lost 0 bases and 1 base, there was a span of 13 bases. CDR3 size: 16 residues. Germline values: CDR1 SGHRS, CDR2 YFSETQ. In nucleotides, the CDR3 is TGCGCCAGCAGCTTGGATAGTACCAGGAGGAACACTGAAGCTTTCTTT. It yields the protein CASSLDSTRRNTEAFF.

The sample holds a few counts of this clonotype. This sequence joins TRBV5-6 and TRBJ1-6; maybe TRBD1 (5 bases). The CDR3 is 13 residues long. CDR1 is SGHDT and CDR2 is YYEEEE in the germline V gene. The V end was cut by 10 bases, the J end by 5 bases, with 13 bases between. The CDR3 nucleotides read TGTGCCTCCCGAGGGGCGGATAATTCACCCCTCCACTTT. Translated, it gives CASRGADNSPLHF.

J is TRBJ2-7 and V is TRBV19; D gene ambiguous. Per germline, CDR1 LNHDA and CDR2 SQIVND (reference sequence). The length of the CDR3 is 13 residues. Trimming stripped 2 bases from V and 0 bases from J, with 5 bases between. The CDR3 loop reads CASSIRFSYEQYF. Here the CDR3 DNA reads TGTGCCAGTAGTATACGGTTCTCCTACGAGCAGTACTTC.

V gene TRBV5-6 combines with J gene TRBJ1-2; D is unclear. Germline CDR1 is SGHDT and CDR2 is YYEEEE. The CDR3 runs 16 residues. Trimming stripped 0 bases from V and 1 base from J, with 13 bases between. For the CDR3, the DNA is TGTGCCAGCAGCTTGGGATTCGGCAGCCTTAACTATGGCTACACCTTC. This gives the protein CASSLGFGSLNYGYTF.

This clonotype was counted at least ten times. The CDR3 DNA reads TGCAGTGCTAGGACCGGGACCCCAGCCTACAATGAGCAGTTCTTC. This sequence encodes CSARTGTPAYNEQFF. The chain couples TRBV20-1 to TRBJ2-1; the D gene could be TRBD1 or TRBD2 (5 bases each). Deletions cut 3 bases from V and 2 bases from J, with 14 bases between. Germline-derived CDR1 and CDR2 are DFQATT and SNEGSKA (reference sequence). The CDR3 contains 15 residues.

The chain recombines TRBV5-1 with TRBJ2-2, with D possibly being TRBD1 (5 bases). Germline values: CDR1 SGHRS, CDR2 YFSETQ. This CDR3 has 16 residues. Trimming removed 2 bases from V and 0 bases from J, with 11 bases in between. The CDR3 sequence: CASSFVRGPNTGELFF. The CDR3 coding sequence is TGCGCCAGCAGCTTCGTAAGGGGCCCGAACACCGGGGAGCTGTTTTTT.

This clonotype was recorded at least ten times. The CDR3 is CSVGQSTDTQYF. The DNA of the CDR3 is TGCAGCGTGGGACAGTCCACAGATACGCAGTATTTT. The rearrangement links TRBV29-1 to TRBJ2-3; the match to TRBD1 covers 7 bases. This CDR3 is built from 12 residues. Trimming cost V 6 bases and J 2 bases; bases outside gene matches: 2. Looked up from germline, CDR1 is SQVTM and CDR2 is ANQGSEA.

This clonotype was seen only a few times. J is TRBJ2-2 and V is TRBV3-1, with D unresolved. This CDR3 contains 18 residues. Germline-derived CDR1 and CDR2 are LGHDT and YNNKEL (reference sequence). With 3 bases removed from V and 6 bases from J, the gap between germline ends came to 23 bases. The CDR3 region is CASSHSSFRRTDAGELFF. DNA for the CDR3: TGTGCCAGCAGCCACAGTAGTTTTCGGCGTACGGACGCCGGGGAGCTGTTTTTT.

The chain joins TRBV4-2 to TRBJ2-7; 10 nucleotides agree with TRBD2. Germline CDR1 LGHNA, CDR2 YNFKEQ. This CDR3 is built from 16 residues. Unmatched junction bases numbered 5, after V lost 3 bases and J lost 0 bases. The CDR3 sequence: CASSQAGLAASYEQYF. Written as DNA, the CDR3 is TGTGCCAGCAGCCAGGCTGGACTAGCGGCCTCCTACGAGCAGTACTTC.

This chain connects TRBV11-2 to TRBJ2-1; 8 bases line up with TRBD1. Germline trimming cut 1 base from V and 4 bases from J; bases unmatched to any gene: 9. CDR1 is SGHAT, CDR2 FQNNGV, per germline. This CDR3 contains 17 residues. The CDR3 sequence is CASSLGRGLTVYNEQFF. The CDR3 nucleotides are TGTGCCAGCAGCTTAGGCAGGGGGCTAACGGTGTACAATGAGCAGTTCTTC.

This clonotype was recorded at least ten times. V is TRBV10-1 and J is TRBJ2-1, with 12 bases fitting TRBD2. The germline gives CDR1 WNHNN, CDR2 SYGVQD (reference sequence). The CDR3 runs to 15 residues. V was clipped by 3 bases and J by 6 bases; unmatched bases: 3. Written as DNA, the CDR3 is TGCGCCAGCAGTGAACTAGCGGGGGGAGGCAATGAGCAGTTCTTC. Translating it yields CASSELAGGGNEQFF.

V usage is TRBV27 and J usage is TRBJ1-4, with D perhaps TRBD1 (5 bases). The CDR3 spans 16 residues. Trimming pared 5 bases from V and 2 bases from J, leaving 15 bases between. CDR1 and CDR2 (germline): MNHEY, SMNVEV (reference sequence). The CDR3 sequence is CASSQDPTVTNEKLFF. The DNA of the CDR3 is TGTGCCAGCAGTCAAGACCCGACAGTTACTAATGAAAAACTGTTTTTT.

The CDR3 loop reads CSARDPGQGINEQFF. CDR3 DNA sequence: TGCAGTGCTAGAGATCCCGGACAGGGGATCAATGAGCAGTTCTTC. The rearrangement joins TRBV20-1 to TRBJ2-1; TRBD1 matches 9 bases. Germline CDR1 is DFQATT and CDR2 is SNEGSKA (reference sequence). The CDR3 length is 15 residues. Trimming removed 0 bases from V and 6 bases from J; junction bases left unmatched: 6.

This chain connects TRBV20-1 to TRBJ2-5, with D possibly being TRBD1 (6 bases). The CDR3 runs 11 residues. The V and J ends lost 6 bases and 13 bases respectively, with 18 bases between them. The germline CDR1 and CDR2 sequences are DFQATT and SNEGSKA (reference sequence). CDR3 residues: CSALTGTRRYF. The CDR3, as DNA: TGCAGTGCGCTAACCGGGACAAGGCGGTACTTC.

In its sample, this clonotype was seen many times. The V call is TRBV29-1, the J call TRBJ1-2; a weak D match, TRBD1 (5 bases). Looked up from germline, CDR1 is SQVTM and CDR2 is ANQGSEA. Trimming took off 6 bases at V and 5 bases at J, with 19 bases between the two ends. The CDR3 runs to 14 residues. CDR3 nucleotides: TGCAGCGTCCCGGGTGGGGCGACATCGTATGGCTACACCTTC. Translating it yields CSVPGGATSYGYTF.

This clonotype was observed a few times. The J gene is TRBJ1-4, the V gene TRBV15, with TRBD1 matching 7 bases. The CDR3 spans 15 residues. Germline lookup yields CDR1 LNHNV and CDR2 YYDKDF (reference sequence). Trimming took 5 bases from V and 8 from J; bases not matched to a gene: 11. Here the CDR3 reads CATSSTGDSREKLFF. CDR3 coding DNA: TGTGCCACCAGCTCTACAGGGGATTCAAGGGAAAAACTGTTTTTT.

The CDR3 is CASSPPPGGSEQFF. DNA of the CDR3: TGTGCCAGCAGTCCCCCCCCAGGTGGAAGTGAGCAGTTCTTC. The V gene is TRBV12-3 or TRBV12-4, the J gene TRBJ2-1, with unresolved D. The V end was cut by 5 bases, the J end by 9 bases, with 17 bases between. The CDR3 consists of 14 residues.

The chain carries TRBV6-5 and TRBJ1-3; D remains unclear. The CDR3 contains 16 residues. Between the trimmed V and J ends, which lost 0 bases and 0 bases, there was a span of 9 bases. CDR1 is MNHEY and CDR2 is SVGAGI in the germline V gene. The CDR3 DNA sequence: TGTGCCAGCAGTTACTCTGGGAGCCCCTCTGGAAACACCATATATTTT. Translating gives CASSYSGSPSGNTIYF.